This TCR beta chain was obtained from a study of blood T cell repertoires in COVID-19. Whole-study context: The study drew acute and convalescent COVID-19 samples from the United States, Italy and Spain. PBMCs, B-cell-depleted T cells, or T cells were the source of the cDNA or gDNA that made up the material.

In the authors' workflow: The assay estimated nucleated cells by amplifying reference gene primers. The protocol was immunoSEQ multiplex PCR, while the TCRdb copy is restricted to in-frame clones and leaves out a portion. The V and J calls and clone size are taken from that table; D and trimming were inferred from the DNA. Among 50,000 to 75,000 clones listed, 60% to 85% were seen once. The length of the CDR3 is 14 residues. The germline V and J ends were trimmed by 2 bases and 7 bases, with 15 bases remaining between them. Germline V gene lookup returns CDR1 SGHVS and CDR2 FQNEAQ. Sequenced: peripheral blood. This clonotype was obtained from a woman of 80 years or more with acute or convalescent COVID-19. The chain links TRBV7-8 to TRBJ2-7, with D perhaps TRBD1 (7 bases). The CDR3 spells CASSLRRGLGEQYF. Here the CDR3 DNA reads TGTGCCAGCAGCTTAAGGAGGGGGCTGGGGGAGCAGTACTTC.